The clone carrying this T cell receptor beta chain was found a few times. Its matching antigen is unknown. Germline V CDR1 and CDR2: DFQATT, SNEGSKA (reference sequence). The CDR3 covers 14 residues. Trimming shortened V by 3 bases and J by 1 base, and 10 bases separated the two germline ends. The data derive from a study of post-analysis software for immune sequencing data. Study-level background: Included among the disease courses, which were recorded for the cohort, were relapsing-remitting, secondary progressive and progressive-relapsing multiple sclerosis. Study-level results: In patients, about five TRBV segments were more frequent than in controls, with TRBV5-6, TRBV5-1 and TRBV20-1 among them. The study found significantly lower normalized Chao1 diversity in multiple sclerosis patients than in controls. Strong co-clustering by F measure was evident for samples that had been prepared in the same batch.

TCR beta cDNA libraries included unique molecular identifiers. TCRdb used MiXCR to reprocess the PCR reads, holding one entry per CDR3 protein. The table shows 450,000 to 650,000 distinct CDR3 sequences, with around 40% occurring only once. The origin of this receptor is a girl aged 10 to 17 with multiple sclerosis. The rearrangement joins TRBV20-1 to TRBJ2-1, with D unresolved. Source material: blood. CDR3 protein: CSARGFVSYNEQFF. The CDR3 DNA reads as TGCAGTGCTAGGGGCTTCGTATCCTACAATGAGCAGTTCTTC.